The T cell receptor beta chain described here comes from a study of OX40 agonist ivuxolimab in advanced cancers. Study at large: Under the entry rules, prior anti-PD-1, anti-PD-L1 or anti-CTLA-4 therapy was allowed, and around 40% had some.

TCRdb keeps only in-frame clones here, not all; method: immunoSEQ multiplex PCR. The repertoire holds about 72,000 clones, with 88% as singletons. This clone has only one observation. Its antigen is not identified. From germline, CDR1 is MNHNS and CDR2 SASEGT. This CDR3 contains 14 residues. Trimming left V 1 base short and J 6 bases short, with 10 bases between. The study's findings and limits: The work left the antigen specificity of expanded peripheral T cells undetermined.

The material was CD4+ or CD8+ T cells sorted from blood, obtained in a trial of the OX40 agonist ivuxolimab. The sequence was collected from an adult with an advanced solid tumor such as melanoma, head and neck, liver or kidney cancer. The V and J genes are TRBV6-1 and TRBJ1-5; tentatively, D is TRBD1 (5 bases). CDR3 nucleotides: TGTGCCAGCAGTGAAGGCCAGGGTAGTCAGCCCCAGCATTTT. This codes for CASSEGQGSQPQHF.